The 19 T cell receptor beta chains below come from one sample, sequenced in a study of blood T cell repertoires in COVID-19. Measured with immunoSEQ multiplex PCR; TCRdb has only the in-frame clones, and not every one. In the table there are about 270,000 clones, 85% to 90% of which are singletons. The sequenced sample consisted of PBMCs or T cells enriched from blood (not recorded which). The receptors originated from a woman in her twenties or thirties with acute COVID-19.

The V and J genes are TRBV7-3 and TRBJ2-1; 12 nucleotides align to TRBD2. This CDR3 region has 15 residues. Germline V gene lookup returns CDR1 SGHTA and CDR2 FQGTGA. V shed 5 bases and J 9 bases; nucleotides not matched to a gene: 8. The CDR3: CASSGRLAGAGEQFF. CDR3 in DNA: TGTGCCAGCAGCGGCCGACTAGCGGGAGCCGGTGAGCAGTTCTTC.

The V gene is TRBV6-5, the J gene TRBJ1-2; TRBD1 matches 7 bases. The CDR3 totals 11 residues. V was clipped by 11 bases and J by 4 bases; unmatched bases: 4. Germline values: CDR1 MNHEY, CDR2 SVGAGI. CDR3 sequence reads: CAGGQVYGYTF. The CDR3 DNA is TGTGCCGGCGGACAGGTCTATGGCTACACCTTC.

The chain employs TRBV19 and TRBJ2-7; 10 bases are a match to TRBD1. V shed 6 bases, J shed 4 bases, and the junction held 3 bases outside the gene matches. CDR3 length: 13 residues. From germline, CDR1 is LNHDA and CDR2 SQIVND (reference sequence). CDR3 region: CASSLGQGYEQYF. DNA for the CDR3: TGTGCCAGTAGCCTGGGACAGGGGTACGAGCAGTACTTC.

The chain combines TRBV7-9 with TRBJ2-7; 12 bases are shared with TRBD1. The CDR3 is 14 residues long. Germline loops: CDR1 SEHNR, CDR2 FQNEAQ (reference sequence). Trimming took 5 bases from V and 7 from J; bases not matched to a gene: 6. The DNA of the CDR3 is TGTGCCAGCAGCACGGGACAGGGGGCAGGAGAGCAGTACTTC. This translates into CASSTGQGAGEQYF.

The chain employs TRBV7-2 and TRBJ2-5; tentatively, D is TRBD2 (5 bases). V was pared by 2 bases and J by 4 bases, with 8 bases between. Germline CDR1 SGHTA, CDR2 FQGNSA. This CDR3 region has 13 residues. CDR3 sequence (DNA): TGTGCCAGCAGCTTAATCGAGGGAGAGACCCAGTACTTC. It encodes CASSLIEGETQYF.

The chain links TRBV7-2 to TRBJ2-2; D is undetermined. CDR1 and CDR2 (germline): SGHTA, FQGNSA. V gave up 8 bases and J gave up 0 bases, with 7 bases separating them. The CDR3 sequence is 13 residues long. The DNA of the CDR3 is TGTGCCAGCCCCTACCCGAACACCGGGGAGCTGTTTTTT. Translated: CASPYPNTGELFF.

The genes are TRBV28 and TRBJ2-3; TRBD2 agrees at 9 bases. The CDR3 has 16 amino acids. From germline, CDR1 is MDHEN and CDR2 SYDVKM. V gave up 8 bases and J gave up 0 bases; unmatched junction bases: 9. The CDR3, as DNA: TGTGCCAGCCCTCCCTCTAGCGGGACTAGCACAGATACGCAGTATTTT. Residues: CASPPSSGTSTDTQYF.

The genes are TRBV27 and TRBJ2-7; D uncertain. The CDR3 sequence is 15 residues long. The germline gives CDR1 MNHEY, CDR2 SMNVEV (reference sequence). The V end lost 5 bases, the J end lost 1 base, and 15 bases lay between the germline ends. CDR3 sequence reads: CASSSWAPPSYEQYF. The CDR3 nucleotides read TGTGCCAGCAGTAGCTGGGCCCCCCCATCCTACGAGCAGTACTTC.

The chain recombines TRBV28 with TRBJ2-7, with 9 positions matching TRBD2. The V gene's germline CDR1 is MDHEN and CDR2 SYDVKM. V lost 5 bases and J lost 3; bases outside the gene matches: 14. There are 17 residues in the CDR3. In DNA, the CDR3 is TGTGCCAGCAGTCGGTGGTCTAGCGGGATCTTTAGCTACGAGCAGTACTTC. Amino acids: CASSRWSSGIFSYEQYF.

This chain joins TRBV9 and TRBJ2-6, with D perhaps matching TRBD1 (6 bases). The CDR3 is made up of 17 amino acids. The germline gives CDR1 SGDLS, CDR2 YYNGEE. V dropped 1 base and J dropped 0 bases, with 11 bases sitting between them. CDR3 in DNA: TGTGCCAGCAGCGTAAAGACAGGAGCCTCTGGGGCCAACGTCCTGACTTTC. Its translation is CASSVKTGASGANVLTF. Complete variable domain (other parts from reference TRBV9 and TRBJ2-6): DSGVTQTPKHLITATGQRVTLRCSPRSGDLSVYWYQQSLDQGLQFLIQYYNGEERAKGNILERFSAQQFPDLHSELNLSSLELGDSALYFCASSVKTGASGANVLTFGAGSRLTVL.

The chain links TRBV28 to TRBJ2-7; 11 bases agree with TRBD2. This CDR3 has 14 amino acids. Per germline, CDR1 MDHEN and CDR2 SYDVKM. V lost 6 bases, J lost 3 bases, and 4 bases stayed unmatched. CDR3 in DNA: TGTGCCAGCAGCCGTAGCGGGAGGGGCTACGAGCAGTACTTC. Translation: CASSRSGRGYEQYF. Full variable domain (remainder filled in from reference TRBV28 and TRBJ2-7): DVKVTQSSRYLVKRTGEKVFLECVQDMDHENMFWYRQDPGLGLRLIYFSYDVKMKEKGDIPEGYSVSREKKERFSLILESASTNQTSMYLCASSRSGRGYEQYFGPGTRLTVT.

V gene TRBV10-3 combines with J gene TRBJ2-7, with 8 bases lining up with TRBD2. The junction had 7 bases not matched to a gene; V was cut back by 7 bases and J by 5 bases. Germline loops: CDR1 ENHRY, CDR2 SYGVKD. CDR3 size: 13 residues. CDR3 sequence (DNA): TGTGCCATCAAAGCGGGAGCGCCCCACGAGCAGTACTTC. Amino acid sequence: CAIKAGAPHEQYF.

The CDR3 bases are TGTGCCAGCAGCTTGGCTAGCGGGAGGAATAATGAGCAGTTCTTC. The encoded protein is CASSLASGRNNEQFF. The chain couples TRBV11-3 to TRBJ2-1, with 11 bases lining up with TRBD2. CDR3 length: 15 residues. The germline V gene encodes CDR1 SGHNT and CDR2 YENEEA. J lost 7 bases, V lost 3 bases, and 5 bases had no gene match.

The chain recombines TRBV28 with TRBJ2-7, with 10 positions matching TRBD2. J gave up 0 bases and V 5 bases, and 1 base lay outside the gene matches. The CDR3 extends over 14 amino acids. Germline-derived CDR1 and CDR2 are MDHEN and SYDVKM. The DNA for the CDR3 is TGTGCCAGCAGTCGACTAGCGGGCTCCTACGAGCAGTACTTC. Translation: CASSRLAGSYEQYF.

The chain has TRBV7-9 and TRBJ1-1, with D possibly TRBD1 on 5 matching bases. This CDR3 comprises 15 residues. CDR1 and CDR2 from the germline V gene are SEHNR and FQNEAQ (reference sequence). V dropped 4 bases and J dropped 3 bases, with 15 bases sitting between them. The CDR3 is CASSSFQGSDTEAFF. The CDR3 region has the DNA TGTGCCAGCAGCTCGTTCCAGGGATCCGACACTGAAGCTTTCTTT.

The chain is built from TRBV24-1 and TRBJ1-5; the D is unclear. Trimming removed 1 base from V and 2 bases from J, with 5 bases in between. CDR1 and CDR2 (germline): KGHDR, SFDVKD. The CDR3 runs 14 residues. This CDR3 is CATSDLHGNQPQHF. The CDR3 DNA follows: TGTGCCACCAGTGATTTACACGGCAATCAGCCCCAGCATTTT.

This clone showed up just a few times. The chain uses TRBV2 and TRBJ2-3, with TRBD2 matching over 12 bases. The trim removed 7 bases at V and 7 bases at J, leaving 9 bases unmatched. The germline V gene has CDR1 SNHLY and CDR2 FYNNEI. CDR3 length equals 15 residues. The chain's CDR3 is CASIDSSGREHTQYF. For the CDR3, the DNA is TGTGCCAGCATAGATTCTAGCGGGAGGGAGCATACGCAGTATTTT.

This chain links TRBV28 with TRBJ1-5, with 9 bases identical to TRBD1. This CDR3 has 16 amino acids. Germline V gene data show CDR1 as MDHEN and CDR2 as SYDVKM. V was clipped by 0 bases and J by 5 bases; unmatched bases: 5. Here the CDR3 reads CASSLWDRGIHQPQHF. DNA of the CDR3: TGTGCCAGCAGTTTATGGGACAGGGGAATCCATCAGCCCCAGCATTTT.

The CDR3 DNA follows: TGTGCCAGCAGTGCAACCGGGACAGGGGGTTCAAGTAAGCCCCAGCATTTT. It encodes CASSATGTGGSSKPQHF. The chain has TRBV28 and TRBJ1-5; 11 nucleotides agree with TRBD1. The CDR3 consists of 17 residues. CDR1 and CDR2 (germline): MDHEN, SYDVKM. Losses at the gene ends were 5 bases for V and 8 bases for J; bases not matched to a gene: 14.